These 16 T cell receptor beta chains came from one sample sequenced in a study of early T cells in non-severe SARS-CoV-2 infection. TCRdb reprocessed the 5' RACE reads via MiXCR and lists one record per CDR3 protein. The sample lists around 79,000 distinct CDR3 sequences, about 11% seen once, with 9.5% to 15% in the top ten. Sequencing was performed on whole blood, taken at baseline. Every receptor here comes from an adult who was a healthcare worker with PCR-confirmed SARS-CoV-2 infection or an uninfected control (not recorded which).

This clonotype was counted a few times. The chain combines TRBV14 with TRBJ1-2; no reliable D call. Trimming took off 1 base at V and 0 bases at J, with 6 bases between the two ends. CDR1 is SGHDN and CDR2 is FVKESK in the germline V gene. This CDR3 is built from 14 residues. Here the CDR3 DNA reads TGTGCCAGCAGCCAAGTTACAGCTAACTATGGCTACACCTTC. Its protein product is CASSQVTANYGYTF.

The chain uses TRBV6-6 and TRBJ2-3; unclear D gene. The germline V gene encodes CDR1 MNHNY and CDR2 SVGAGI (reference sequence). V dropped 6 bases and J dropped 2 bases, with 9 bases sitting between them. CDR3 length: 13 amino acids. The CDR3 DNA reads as TGTGCCAGCAGCCCCCGCGACACAGATACGCAGTATTTT. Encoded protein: CASSPRDTDTQYF.

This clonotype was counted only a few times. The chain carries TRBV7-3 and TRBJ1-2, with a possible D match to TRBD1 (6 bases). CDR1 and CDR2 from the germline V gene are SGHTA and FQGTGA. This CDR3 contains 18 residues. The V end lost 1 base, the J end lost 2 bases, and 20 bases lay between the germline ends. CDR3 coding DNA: TGTGCCAGCAGCTTAATTCCGGTCCAGGGGAAGTTAAACTATGGCTACACCTTC. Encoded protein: CASSLIPVQGKLNYGYTF.

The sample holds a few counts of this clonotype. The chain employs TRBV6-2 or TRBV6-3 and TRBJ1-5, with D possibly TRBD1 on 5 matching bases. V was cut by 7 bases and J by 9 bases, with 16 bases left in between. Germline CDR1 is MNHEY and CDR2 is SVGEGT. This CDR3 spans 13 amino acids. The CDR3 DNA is TGTGCCAGCAATAGGGACCTCAGAGGGCCCCAGCATTTT. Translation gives CASNRDLRGPQHF.

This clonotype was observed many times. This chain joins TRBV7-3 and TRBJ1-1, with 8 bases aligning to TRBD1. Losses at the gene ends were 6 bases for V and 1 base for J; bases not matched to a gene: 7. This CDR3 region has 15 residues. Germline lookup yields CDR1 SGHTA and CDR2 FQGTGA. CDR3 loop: CASSISGQGNTEAFF. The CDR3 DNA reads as TGTGCCAGCAGTATCTCTGGACAGGGGAACACTGAAGCTTTCTTT.

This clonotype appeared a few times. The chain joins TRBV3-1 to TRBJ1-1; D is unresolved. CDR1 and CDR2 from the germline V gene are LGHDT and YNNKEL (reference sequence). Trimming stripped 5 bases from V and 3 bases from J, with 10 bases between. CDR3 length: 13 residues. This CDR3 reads CASSVKGDTEAFF. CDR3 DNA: TGTGCCAGCAGCGTGAAGGGAGACACTGAAGCTTTCTTT.

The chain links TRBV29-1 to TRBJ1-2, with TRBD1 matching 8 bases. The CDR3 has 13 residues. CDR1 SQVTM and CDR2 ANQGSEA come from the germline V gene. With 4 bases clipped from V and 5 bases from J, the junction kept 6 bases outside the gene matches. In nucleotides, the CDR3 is TGCAGCGTTGGCCAGGGGGCTAGGTATGGCTACACCTTC. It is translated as CSVGQGARYGYTF.

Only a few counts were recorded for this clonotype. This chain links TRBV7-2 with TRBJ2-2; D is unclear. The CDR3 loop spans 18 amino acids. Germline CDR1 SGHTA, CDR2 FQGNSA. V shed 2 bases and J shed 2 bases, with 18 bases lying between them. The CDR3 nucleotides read TGTGCCAGCAGCTTAAAGGGAAGCTCGGCGGTTAACACCGGGGAGCTGTTTTTT. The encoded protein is CASSLKGSSAVNTGELFF.

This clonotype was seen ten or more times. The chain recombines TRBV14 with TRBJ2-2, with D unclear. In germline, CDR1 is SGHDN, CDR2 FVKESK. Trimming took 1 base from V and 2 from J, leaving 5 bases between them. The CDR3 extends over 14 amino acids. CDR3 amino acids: CASSQVLNTGELFF. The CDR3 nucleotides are TGTGCCAGCAGCCAAGTTCTAAACACCGGGGAGCTGTTTTTT. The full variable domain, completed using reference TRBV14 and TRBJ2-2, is EAGVTQFPSHSVIEKGQTVTLRCDPISGHDNLYWYRRVMGKEIKFLLHFVKESKQDESGMPNNRFLAERTGGTYSTLKVQPAELEDSGVYFCASSQVLNTGELFFGEGSRLTVL.

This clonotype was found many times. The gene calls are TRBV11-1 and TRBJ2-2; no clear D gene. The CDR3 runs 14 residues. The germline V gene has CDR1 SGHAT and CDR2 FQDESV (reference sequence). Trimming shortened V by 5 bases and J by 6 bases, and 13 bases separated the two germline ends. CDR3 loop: CASSPFLVAGELFF. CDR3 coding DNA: TGTGCCAGCAGCCCGTTTTTGGTGGCCGGGGAGCTGTTTTTT. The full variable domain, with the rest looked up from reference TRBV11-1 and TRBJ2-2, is EAEVAQSPRYKITEKSQAVAFWCDPISGHATLYWYRQILGQGPELLVQFQDESVVDDSQLPKDRFSAERLKGVDSTLKIQPAELGDSAMYLCASSPFLVAGELFFGEGSRLTVL.

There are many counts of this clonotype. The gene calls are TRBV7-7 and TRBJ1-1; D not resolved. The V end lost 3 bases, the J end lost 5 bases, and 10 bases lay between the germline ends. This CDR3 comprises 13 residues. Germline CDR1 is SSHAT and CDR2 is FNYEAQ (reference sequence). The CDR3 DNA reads TGTGCCAGCAGCTTCCGAAGCGGGACTGAAGCTTTCTTT. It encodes CASSFRSGTEAFF. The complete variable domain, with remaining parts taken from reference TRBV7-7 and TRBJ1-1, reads GAGVSQSPRYKVTKRGQDVTLRCDPISSHATLYWYQQALGQGPEFLTYFNYEAQPDKSGLPSDRFSAERPEGSISTLTIQRTEQRDSAMYRCASSFRSGTEAFFGQGTRLTVV.

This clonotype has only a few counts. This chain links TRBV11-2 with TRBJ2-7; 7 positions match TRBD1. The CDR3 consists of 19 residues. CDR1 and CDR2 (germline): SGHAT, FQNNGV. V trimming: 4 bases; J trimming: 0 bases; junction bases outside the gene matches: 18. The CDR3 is CASSSTGTVEFVFSYEQYF. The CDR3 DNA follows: TGTGCCAGCAGCTCTACGGGGACAGTGGAATTTGTGTTCTCCTACGAGCAGTACTTC.

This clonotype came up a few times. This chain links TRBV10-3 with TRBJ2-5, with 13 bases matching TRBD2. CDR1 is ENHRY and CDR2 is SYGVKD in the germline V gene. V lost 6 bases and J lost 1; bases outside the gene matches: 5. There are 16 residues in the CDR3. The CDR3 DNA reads TGTGCCATCAGCCCTAGACTAGCGGGGGGCCAAGAGACCCAGTACTTC. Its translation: CAISPRLAGGQETQYF.

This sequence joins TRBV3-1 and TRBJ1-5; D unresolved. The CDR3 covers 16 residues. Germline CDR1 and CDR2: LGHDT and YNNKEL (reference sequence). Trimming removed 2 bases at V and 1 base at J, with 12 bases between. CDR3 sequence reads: CASSQKPTPSNQPQHF. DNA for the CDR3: TGTGCCAGCAGCCAAAAACCCACCCCGAGCAATCAGCCCCAGCATTTT.

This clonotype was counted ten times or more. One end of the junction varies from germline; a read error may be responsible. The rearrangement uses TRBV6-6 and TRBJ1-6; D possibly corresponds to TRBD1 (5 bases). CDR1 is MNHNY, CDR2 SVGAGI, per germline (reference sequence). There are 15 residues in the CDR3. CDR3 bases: TGTGCCAGCAGATACTCCCGGGACGCTAATTCACCCCTCCACTTT. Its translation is CASRYSRDANSPLHF.

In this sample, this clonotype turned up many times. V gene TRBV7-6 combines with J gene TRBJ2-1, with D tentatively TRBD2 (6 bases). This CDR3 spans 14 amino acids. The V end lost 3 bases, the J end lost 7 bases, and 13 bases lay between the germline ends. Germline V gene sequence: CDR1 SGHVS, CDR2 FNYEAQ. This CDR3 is CASSLRRGGNEQFF. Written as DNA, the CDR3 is TGTGCCAGCAGCTTGCGTCGGGGAGGAAATGAGCAGTTCTTC.